Below are 22 T cell receptor beta chains sequenced from a single sample in a study of blood T cell repertoires in COVID-19. The protocol was immunoSEQ multiplex PCR, while the TCRdb copy is restricted to in-frame clones and leaves out a portion. The table includes about 65,000 clones, nearly 85% detected once. Specimen: peripheral blood. These receptors originate from a human donor in a cohort sampled during active COVID-19.

The V call is TRBV19, the J call TRBJ2-7; maybe TRBD1 (6 bases). The V gene lost 5 bases and the J gene lost 0 bases, with 11 bases spanning the gap. The CDR3 sequence is 14 residues long. Germline values: CDR1 LNHDA, CDR2 SQIVND (reference sequence). The CDR3 nucleotides are TGTGCCAGTAGTCCGGGACACAGCTCCTACGAGCAGTACTTC. Protein product: CASSPGHSSYEQYF.

This chain links TRBV6-4 with TRBJ2-3; 9 bases map to TRBD2. Germline CDR1 and CDR2: MRHNA and SNTAGT. V was pared by 1 base and J by 1 base, with 3 bases of the junction left unmatched. CDR3 size: 16 residues. The CDR3 here is CASSDYSGGGTDTQYF. The CDR3 DNA follows: TGTGCCAGCAGTGACTATAGCGGGGGTGGCACAGATACGCAGTATTTT.

This rearrangement joins TRBV5-1 to TRBJ2-2; 12 bases line up with TRBD2. The CDR3 contains 19 residues. With V trimmed by 0 bases and J by 0 bases, 6 bases remained unmatched. Germline lookup yields CDR1 SGHRS and CDR2 YFSETQ. The CDR3, as DNA: TGCGCCAGCAGCTTGGCGACTAGCGGGAGCGCGTCGAACACCGGGGAGCTGTTTTTT. Amino acid sequence: CASSLATSGSASNTGELFF.

The sample holds a few counts of this clone. The chain links TRBV19 to TRBJ1-5; D is uncertain. The CDR3 is 14 residues long. Germline CDR1 reads LNHDA; CDR2 reads SQIVND (reference sequence). Trimming left V 10 bases short and J 2 bases short, with 15 bases between. This CDR3 reads CATSGVTRNQPQHF. The CDR3 nucleotides are TGTGCCACATCGGGAGTCACCCGCAATCAGCCCCAGCATTTT.

The J gene is TRBJ2-2, the V gene TRBV18, with 8 bases fitting TRBD1. Germline V lookup: CDR1 KGHSH, CDR2 LQKENI. V was pared by 3 bases and J by 6 bases, with 3 bases of the junction left unmatched. CDR3 size: 14 residues. CDR3: CASSPQTGAGELFF. In DNA form, the CDR3 reads TGTGCCAGCTCACCCCAGACAGGGGCCGGGGAGCTGTTTTTT.

The rearrangement uses TRBV2 and TRBJ1-4, with D uncertain. The germline gives CDR1 SNHLY, CDR2 FYNNEI. The CDR3 loop spans 11 amino acids. Deletions cut 7 bases from V and 5 bases from J, with 5 bases between. The CDR3 loop is CASNGNEKLFF. DNA for the CDR3: TGTGCCAGCAACGGGAATGAAAAACTGTTTTTT.

This clone appeared once. CDR3 DNA sequence: TGTGCCAGCAGACGGTTTGTACGTCCTAGCGGGGAAGTCAATGAGCAGTTCTTC. It codes for CASRRFVRPSGEVNEQFF. The rearrangement links TRBV5-6 to TRBJ2-1; 9 positions match TRBD2. The V gene end was trimmed by 5 bases and the J gene end by 6 bases; junction bases not matched to a gene: 18. The CDR3 has 18 amino acids. Per germline, CDR1 SGHDT and CDR2 YYEEEE.

The chain links TRBV7-2 to TRBJ2-5, with 7 positions matching TRBD1. Trimming cost V 5 bases and J 5 bases; bases outside gene matches: 8. The germline V gene has CDR1 SGHTA and CDR2 FQGNSA. This CDR3 has 14 amino acids. CDR3 in DNA: TGTGCCAGCAGCGCACAGGGGACGTACGAGACCCAGTACTTC. Translating gives CASSAQGTYETQYF.

The gene calls are TRBV4-3 and TRBJ2-2; a possible D gene is TRBD2 (6 bases). The germline CDR1 and CDR2 sequences are LGHNA and YSLEER. The V gene lost 2 bases and the J gene lost 3 bases, with 19 bases spanning the gap. The CDR3 runs to 18 residues. The CDR3 spells CASSQQRTRDFHTGELFF. The DNA of the CDR3 is TGCGCCAGCAGCCAACAAAGGACCCGGGACTTTCACACCGGGGAGCTGTTTTTT.

The chain combines TRBV20-1 with TRBJ1-2; possible D gene TRBD1, 6 bases. The CDR3 runs 11 residues. The germline CDR1 and CDR2 sequences are DFQATT and SNEGSKA (reference sequence). The DNA of the CDR3 is TGCAGCCCGACAGGCGCCTATGGCTACACCTTC. Translation gives CSPTGAYGYTF.

The chain recombines TRBV19 with TRBJ2-3, with unresolved D. Trimming pared 1 base from V and 1 base from J, leaving 9 bases between. This CDR3 has 15 amino acids. Germline V gene sequence: CDR1 LNHDA, CDR2 SQIVND (reference sequence). This CDR3 is CASSIGGKGTDTQYF. In DNA, the CDR3 is TGTGCCAGTAGTATAGGAGGAAAGGGCACAGATACGCAGTATTTT. The full variable domain, rest sourced from reference TRBV19 and TRBJ2-3, is DGGITQSPKYLFRKEGQNVTLSCEQNLNHDAMYWYRQDPGQGLRLIYYSQIVNDFQKGDIAEGYSVSREKKESFPLTVTSAQKNPTAFYLCASSIGGKGTDTQYFGPGTRLTVL.

The chain couples TRBV28 to TRBJ2-7; D might be TRBD2 (5 bases). V lost 7 bases, J lost 4 bases, and 14 bases lay in between. The CDR3 consists of 13 residues. Germline values: CDR1 MDHEN, CDR2 SYDVKM. This chain's CDR3 is CASIEGRTYEQYF. CDR3 DNA: TGTGCCAGCATCGAAGGACGGACTTACGAGCAGTACTTC.

The V gene is TRBV6-5, the J gene TRBJ1-1; perhaps TRBD1 as D (5 bases). Germline values: CDR1 MNHEY, CDR2 SVGAGI. The CDR3 runs to 15 residues. Deletions cut 0 bases from V and 0 bases from J, with 8 bases between. CDR3 in DNA: TGTGCCAGCAGTTACTCGGGGGGTATGAACACTGAAGCTTTCTTT. Its protein product is CASSYSGGMNTEAFF.

The sample holds a few counts of this clone. The gene calls are TRBV5-1 and TRBJ1-1; D unclear. Germline CDR1 is SGHRS and CDR2 is YFSETQ. Trimming took off 4 bases at V and 2 bases at J, with 6 bases between the two ends. CDR3 length equals 12 residues. CDR3 nucleotides: TGCGCCAGCAGCCACTCAAACACTGAAGCTTTCTTT. The encoded protein is CASSHSNTEAFF. Based on the CDR3 plus reference TRBV5-1 and TRBJ1-1, the full variable domain is KAGVTQTPRYLIKTRGQQVTLSCSPISGHRSVSWYQQTPGQGLQFLFEYFSETQRNKGNFPGRFSGRQFSNSRSEMNVSTLELGDSALYLCASSHSNTEAFFGQGTRLTVV.

The V gene is TRBV10-1, the J gene TRBJ2-5; 9 bases agree with TRBD1. The CDR3 sequence is 15 residues long. The germline V gene encodes CDR1 WNHNN and CDR2 SYGVQD (reference sequence). V was clipped by 3 bases and J by 4 bases; unmatched bases: 6. CDR3 amino acids: CASSEGTGSAETQYF. DNA for the CDR3: TGCGCCAGCAGTGAAGGGACAGGGTCCGCAGAGACCCAGTACTTC.

In its sample, this clone was seen a few times. This chain joins TRBV6-1 and TRBJ1-1; D is undetermined. The CDR3 extends over 14 amino acids. Germline CDR1 reads MNHNS; CDR2 reads SASEGT. The V end was cut by 1 base, the J end by 7 bases, with 13 bases between. The CDR3 sequence: CASSEGRPRGEAFF. The CDR3 region has the DNA TGTGCCAGCAGTGAAGGCCGGCCACGAGGTGAAGCTTTCTTT.

The CDR3, as DNA: TGTGCCAGCAAAATCATAAACACCATATATTTT. Translation: CASKIINTIYF. The chain carries TRBV12-3 or TRBV12-4 and TRBJ1-3; D is uncertain. There are 11 residues in the CDR3. Trimming removed 7 bases at V and 6 bases at J, with 7 bases between.

This chain links TRBV7-8 with TRBJ1-2; 8 bases map to TRBD1. CDR3 size: 16 residues. V was clipped by 5 bases and J by 3 bases; unmatched bases: 11. Germline V CDR1 and CDR2: SGHVS, FQNEAQ. This CDR3 is CASSPDGDRSYYGYTF. The CDR3 coding sequence is TGTGCCAGCAGCCCAGATGGGGACAGGAGTTACTATGGCTACACCTTC. Supplemented by reference TRBV7-8 and TRBJ1-2, the full variable domain reads GAGVSQSPRYKVAKRGQDVALRCDPISGHVSLFWYQQALGQGPEFLTYFQNEAQLDKSGLPSDRFFAERPEGSVSTLKIQRTQQEDSAVYLCASSPDGDRSYYGYTFGSGTRLTVV.

The chain links TRBV18 to TRBJ1-1; D may be TRBD1 (5 bases). Germline loops: CDR1 KGHSH, CDR2 LQKENI. Trimming shortened V by 6 bases and J by 2 bases, and 13 bases separated the two germline ends. The CDR3 is made up of 14 amino acids. The CDR3 sequence: CASSPGVDNTEAFF. In DNA form, the CDR3 reads TGTGCCAGCTCCCCGGGGGTCGATAACACTGAAGCTTTCTTT.

This chain links TRBV7-2 with TRBJ1-5; TRBD1 aligns across 10 bases. CDR3 length equals 17 residues. Germline V gene lookup returns CDR1 SGHTA and CDR2 FQGNSA. The trim removed 2 bases at V and 4 bases at J, leaving 8 bases unmatched. Here the CDR3 DNA reads TGTGCCAGCAGCTTAAAGACAGGGGGCGATTGGAATCAGCCCCAGCATTTT. Its translation is CASSLKTGGDWNQPQHF.

The chain has TRBV5-1 and TRBJ1-6; D might be TRBD1 (5 bases). The CDR3 runs 15 residues. From germline, CDR1 is SGHRS and CDR2 YFSETQ. Trimming cost V 0 bases and J 7 bases, with 11 bases left between them. The CDR3: CASSLVQGGNSPLHF. Here the CDR3 DNA reads TGCGCCAGCAGCTTGGTGCAGGGTGGGAATTCACCCCTCCACTTT.

This sequence joins TRBV9 and TRBJ2-3, with 9 positions matching TRBD2. Looked up from germline, CDR1 is SGDLS and CDR2 is YYNGEE. CDR3 size: 16 residues. V lost 0 bases, J lost 7 bases, and 9 bases stayed unmatched. The CDR3 DNA is TGTGCCAGCAGCGTAGCTGTGGCGGGGGGGCAATATACGCAGTATTTT. Translation: CASSVAVAGGQYTQYF.